The next 21 T cell receptor beta chains were all read from a single sample in a study of graft-versus-host responses after intestinal transplantation. Repertoires were generated with immunoSEQ multiplex PCR, while TCRdb's copy carries only in-frame clones and drops some. The sample shows approximately 9,300 clones, more than 90% of them seen only once. The sample here was bone marrow, taken 500 to 550 days after intestinal transplantation. These receptors were collected from a human patient who received an intestinal transplant, so some T cells may come from the graft donor.

This chain uses TRBV14 with TRBJ2-1, with D perhaps matching TRBD2 (5 bases). Trimming cost V 1 base and J 4 bases, with 11 bases left between them. CDR3 length: 15 amino acids. Germline lookup yields CDR1 SGHDN and CDR2 FVKESK. This chain's CDR3 is CASSQGGRAYNEQFF. The CDR3 nucleotides read TGTGCCAGCAGCCAAGGAGGGAGAGCTTACAATGAGCAGTTCTTC. Complete variable domain (other parts from reference TRBV14 and TRBJ2-1): EAGVTQFPSHSVIEKGQTVTLRCDPISGHDNLYWYRRVMGKEIKFLLHFVKESKQDESGMPNNRFLAERTGGTYSTLKVQPAELEDSGVYFCASSQGGRAYNEQFFGPGTRLTVL.

V and J are TRBV27 and TRBJ2-4; 7 bases fit TRBD2. Germline V gives CDR1 MNHEY, CDR2 SMNVEV (reference sequence). V was clipped by 7 bases and J by 0 bases; unmatched bases: 9. This CDR3 comprises 16 residues. CDR3 in amino acids: CASKPRAGVAKNIQYF. CDR3 sequence (DNA): TGTGCCAGCAAACCTAGGGCGGGGGTAGCCAAAAACATTCAGTACTTC.

The chain recombines TRBV9 with TRBJ2-2; either TRBD1 or TRBD2 may supply D (5 bases each). V lost 0 bases, J lost 0 bases, and 9 bases lay in between. Germline CDR1 SGDLS, CDR2 YYNGEE. This CDR3 has 16 amino acids. The CDR3 sequence: CASSVARGANTGELFF. The CDR3 DNA sequence: TGTGCCAGCAGCGTAGCCCGAGGGGCGAACACCGGGGAGCTGTTTTTT.

V is TRBV4-3 and J is TRBJ2-3; 12 bases map to TRBD2. This CDR3 contains 19 residues. Germline trimming cut 0 bases from V and 3 bases from J; bases unmatched to any gene: 10. CDR1 and CDR2 (germline): LGHNA, YSLEER. CDR3 residues: CASSQDGGTSGRMTDTQYF. The CDR3 nucleotides read TGCGCCAGCAGCCAAGATGGGGGCACTAGCGGGAGGATGACAGATACGCAGTATTTT.

The rearrangement joins TRBV4-1 to TRBJ2-7; a possible D gene is TRBD2 (6 bases). This CDR3 contains 16 residues. Germline values: CDR1 MGHRA, CDR2 YSYEKL. Trimming left V 0 bases short and J 2 bases short, with 14 bases between. The CDR3 sequence is CASSQDWALAPYEQYF. DNA for the CDR3: TGCGCCAGCAGCCAAGATTGGGCACTAGCACCCTACGAGCAGTACTTC.

The rearrangement uses TRBV11-2 and TRBJ1-4; D is undetermined. The CDR3 consists of 17 residues. V was clipped by 1 base and J by 0 bases, with 12 bases between them. CDR1 SGHAT and CDR2 FQNNGV come from the germline V gene. CDR3 sequence: CASSLARAFATNEKLFF. CDR3 in DNA: TGTGCCAGCAGCTTAGCGAGGGCTTTTGCAACTAATGAAAAACTGTTTTTT. Full variable domain (missing parts from reference TRBV11-2 and TRBJ1-4): EAGVAQSPRYKIIEKRQSVAFWCNPISGHATLYWYQQILGQGPKLLIQFQNNGVVDDSQLPKDRFSAERLKGVDSTLKIQPAKLEDSAVYLCASSLARAFATNEKLFFGSGTQLSVL.

This chain links TRBV4-1 with TRBJ2-7; tentatively, D is TRBD2 (5 bases). The germline V gene has CDR1 MGHRA and CDR2 YSYEKL. This CDR3 comprises 16 residues. The germline V and J ends were trimmed by 1 base and 1 base, with 14 bases remaining between them. Written as DNA, the CDR3 is TGCGCCAGCAGCCAAGGGGAGTTCACAGAGTCCTACGAGCAGTACTTC. Residues: CASSQGEFTESYEQYF.

This rearrangement joins TRBV28 to TRBJ1-3, with D possibly being TRBD1 (5 bases). The V gene lost 1 base and the J gene lost 0 bases, with 7 bases spanning the gap. Germline values: CDR1 MDHEN, CDR2 SYDVKM. The CDR3 has 15 residues. The CDR3 protein is CASSLSQGSGNTIYF. CDR3 in DNA: TGTGCCAGCAGTTTATCCCAGGGCTCTGGAAACACCATATATTTT.

The chain uses TRBV18 and TRBJ2-5, with 7 nucleotides matching TRBD1. The J call may be incorrect, as the DNA end agrees better with TRBJ2-7. The CDR3 has 16 amino acids. Germline-derived CDR1 and CDR2 are KGHSH and LQKENI. The CDR3 DNA follows: TGTGCCAGCTCAAACCTGACAGGGCCTTTTTCCTACGAGCAGTACTTC. Translated, it gives CASSNLTGPFSYEQYF.

This clone has just one count. The V and J genes are TRBV23-1 and TRBJ1-5, with TRBD1 as a possible D gene (5 bases). TRBV23-1 is labeled an ORF, and its function is uncertain. The CDR3 runs to 19 residues. V was trimmed by 2 bases and J by 0 bases, leaving 20 bases between them. Here the CDR3 DNA reads TGCGCCAGCAGTCAAATGGGTGGAGGGGTCCTATATAGCAATCAGCCCCAGCATTTT. This codes for CASSQMGGGVLYSNQPQHF.

The rearrangement links TRBV5-1 to TRBJ1-3, with D possibly matching TRBD1 (5 bases). V shed 8 bases and J shed 2 bases, with 14 bases lying between them. Germline V gene sequence: CDR1 SGHRS, CDR2 YFSETQ. CDR3 length: 14 amino acids. As DNA, the CDR3 is TGCGCCAGTGGGGGAGGTTCGCCTGGAAACACCATATATTTT. This translates into CASGGGSPGNTIYF. The variable domain in full, with the rest retrieved from reference TRBV5-1 and TRBJ1-3, is KAGVTQTPRYLIKTRGQQVTLSCSPISGHRSVSWYQQTPGQGLQFLFEYFSETQRNKGNFPGRFSGRQFSNSRSEMNVSTLELGDSALYLCASGGGSPGNTIYFGEGSWLTVV.

This chain joins TRBV21-1 and TRBJ2-1; TRBD2 was called by the table and not checked on the DNA. TRBV21-1 is a recognized pseudogene. The CDR3 spans 16 residues. The DNA for the CDR3 is TGTGCCAGCACCCTAGCGGTTAGCGGGGAATACAATGAGCAGTTCTTC. Amino acids: CASTLAVSGEYNEQFF.

The V and J genes are TRBV4-3 and TRBJ1-4; D unresolved. Trimming took off 4 bases at V and 8 bases at J, with 17 bases between the two ends. Germline CDR1 and CDR2: LGHNA and YSLEER. The CDR3 spans 15 residues. The CDR3 here is CASSPDGPAREKLFF. The DNA for the CDR3 is TGCGCCAGCAGCCCTGACGGACCGGCACGGGAAAAACTGTTTTTT.

The rearrangement uses TRBV11-2 and TRBJ2-2; D not resolved. The CDR3 sequence is 13 residues long. The ends were cut back, 1 base at V and 4 bases at J, with 4 bases in the middle. CDR1 is SGHAT, CDR2 FQNNGV, per germline. The CDR3 here is CASSLGPTGELFF. CDR3 coding DNA: TGTGCCAGCAGCTTAGGGCCCACCGGGGAGCTGTTTTTT. Full variable domain (outside the CDR3, taken from reference TRBV11-2 and TRBJ2-2): EAGVAQSPRYKIIEKRQSVAFWCNPISGHATLYWYQQILGQGPKLLIQFQNNGVVDDSQLPKDRFSAERLKGVDSTLKIQPAKLEDSAVYLCASSLGPTGELFFGEGSRLTVL.

The V gene is TRBV7-2, the J gene TRBJ1-5, with D possibly matching TRBD1 (5 bases). Trimming shortened V by 2 bases and J by 3 bases, and 14 bases separated the two germline ends. Germline CDR1 reads SGHTA; CDR2 reads FQGNSA. This CDR3 comprises 16 residues. The CDR3 DNA reads as TGTGCCAGCAGCTTATCAAAAGGGACTTTCAATCAGCCCCAGCATTTT. Translated: CASSLSKGTFNQPQHF.

The chain uses TRBV21-1 and TRBJ1-6; the table's D call, TRBD1, was not checked against the DNA. TRBV21-1 is designated a pseudogene. CDR3 size: 16 residues. In nucleotides, the CDR3 is TGTGCCAGCAGCAAAACCCCAGGTGATCCGTTTGCACCCCTCCACTTT. It yields the protein CASSKTPGDPFAPLHF.

This clone has a single count. This rearrangement joins TRBV5-5 to TRBJ2-7; TRBD2 matches 13 bases. This CDR3 has 15 amino acids. The germline gives CDR1 SGHKS, CDR2 YYEKEE (reference sequence). The junction had 7 bases not matched to a gene; V was cut back by 4 bases and J by 6 bases. CDR3 DNA: TGTGCCAGCAGCCCAGGTACTAGCGGGAGGGCCGAGCAGTACTTC. Protein product: CASSPGTSGRAEQYF.

The J gene is TRBJ2-7, the V gene TRBV27; D is tentatively TRBD1 or TRBD2 (5 bases each). Germline V lookup: CDR1 MNHEY, CDR2 SMNVEV (reference sequence). The CDR3 loop spans 15 amino acids. The V end lost 3 bases, the J end lost 0 bases, and 12 bases lay between the germline ends. CDR3 residues: CASSFFGTASYEQYF. The CDR3 DNA is TGTGCCAGCAGTTTCTTTGGGACCGCCTCCTACGAGCAGTACTTC.

The chain has TRBV7-9 and TRBJ2-1; D is possibly TRBD1 or TRBD2 (5 bases each). Germline V lookup: CDR1 SEHNR, CDR2 FQNEAQ (reference sequence). The V gene lost 4 bases and the J gene lost 5 bases, with 15 bases spanning the gap. The CDR3 runs 15 residues. CDR3 nucleotides: TGTGCCAGCAGCTCATCCCTCGGGACGAACAATGAGCAGTTCTTC. Encoded protein: CASSSSLGTNNEQFF.

The chain combines TRBV7-9 with TRBJ2-4; D is uncertain. Germline V CDR1 and CDR2: SEHNR, FQNEAQ (reference sequence). This CDR3 has 13 amino acids. V shed 6 bases and J shed 5 bases, with 11 bases lying between them. This CDR3 is CASRPGKENIQYF. The DNA for the CDR3 is TGTGCCAGCAGACCCGGAAAGGAAAACATTCAGTACTTC.

The gene calls are TRBV5-1 and TRBJ2-5, with no clear D. V lost 1 base, J lost 0 bases, and 10 bases lay in between. Germline values: CDR1 SGHRS, CDR2 YFSETQ. CDR3 length equals 15 residues. The chain's CDR3 is CASSLFGGDQETQYF. Written as DNA, the CDR3 is TGCGCCAGCAGCTTGTTTGGCGGAGACCAAGAGACCCAGTACTTC.